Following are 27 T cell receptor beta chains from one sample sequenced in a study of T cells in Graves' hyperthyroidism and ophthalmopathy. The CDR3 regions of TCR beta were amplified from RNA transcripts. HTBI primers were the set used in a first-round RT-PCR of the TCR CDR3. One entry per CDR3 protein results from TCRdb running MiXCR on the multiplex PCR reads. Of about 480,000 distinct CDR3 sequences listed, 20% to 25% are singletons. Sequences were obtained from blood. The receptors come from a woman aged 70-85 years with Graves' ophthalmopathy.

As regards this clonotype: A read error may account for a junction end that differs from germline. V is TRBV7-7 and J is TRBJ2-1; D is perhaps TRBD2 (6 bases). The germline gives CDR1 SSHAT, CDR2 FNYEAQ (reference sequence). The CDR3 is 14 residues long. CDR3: CASSVRDSTNEQFF. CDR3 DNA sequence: TGTGCTAGCAGCGTGCGGGACTCGACCAATGAGCAGTTCTTC.

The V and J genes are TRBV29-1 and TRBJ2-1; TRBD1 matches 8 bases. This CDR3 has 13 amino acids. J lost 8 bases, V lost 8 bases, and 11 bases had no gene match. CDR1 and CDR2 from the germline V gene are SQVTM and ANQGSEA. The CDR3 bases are TGCAGCCTCCGACAGGGGATCGCGGATGAGCAGTTCTTC. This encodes CSLRQGIADEQFF.

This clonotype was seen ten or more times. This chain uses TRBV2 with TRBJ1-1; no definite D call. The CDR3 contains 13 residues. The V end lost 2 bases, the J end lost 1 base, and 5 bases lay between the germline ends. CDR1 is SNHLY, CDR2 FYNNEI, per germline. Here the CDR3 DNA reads TGTGCCAGCAGTGAATCAGAGAACACTGAAGCTTTCTTT. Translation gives CASSESENTEAFF.

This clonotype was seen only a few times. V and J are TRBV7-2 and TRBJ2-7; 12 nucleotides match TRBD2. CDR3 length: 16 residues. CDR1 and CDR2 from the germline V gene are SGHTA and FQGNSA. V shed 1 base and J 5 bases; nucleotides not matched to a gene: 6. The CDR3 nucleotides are TGTGCCAGCAGCTTAGGGCTAGCGGGAGGGGTCGACGAGCAGTACTTC. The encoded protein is CASSLGLAGGVDEQYF.

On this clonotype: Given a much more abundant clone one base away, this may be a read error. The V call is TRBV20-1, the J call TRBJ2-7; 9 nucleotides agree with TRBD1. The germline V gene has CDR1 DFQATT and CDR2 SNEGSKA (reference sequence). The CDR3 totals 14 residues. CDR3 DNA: TGCAATGCTAGAGATGTACAGGGGGCTTACGAGCAGTACTTC. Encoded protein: CNARDVQGAYEQYF.

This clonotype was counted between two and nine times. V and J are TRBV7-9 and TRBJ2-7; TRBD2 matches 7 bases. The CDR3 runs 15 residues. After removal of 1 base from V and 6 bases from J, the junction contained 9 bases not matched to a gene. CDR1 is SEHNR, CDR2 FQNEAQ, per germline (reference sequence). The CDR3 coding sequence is TGTGCCAGCAGCTTAGGGGGACTAAGGGCGGGCGAGCAGTACTTC. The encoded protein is CASSLGGLRAGEQYF.

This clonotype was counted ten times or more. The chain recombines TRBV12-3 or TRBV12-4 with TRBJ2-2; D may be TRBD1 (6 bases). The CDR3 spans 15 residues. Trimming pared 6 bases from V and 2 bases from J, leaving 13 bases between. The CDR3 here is CASSFRDINTGELFF. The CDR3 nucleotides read TGTGCCAGCAGCTTCAGGGACATCAACACCGGGGAGCTGTTTTTT.

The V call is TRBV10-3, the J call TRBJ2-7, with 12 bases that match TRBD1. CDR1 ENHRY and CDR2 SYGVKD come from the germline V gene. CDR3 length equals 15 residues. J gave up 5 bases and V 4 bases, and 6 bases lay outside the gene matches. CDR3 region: CAISALGQGANEQYF. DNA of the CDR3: TGTGCCATCAGTGCTTTGGGACAGGGGGCGAACGAGCAGTACTTC.

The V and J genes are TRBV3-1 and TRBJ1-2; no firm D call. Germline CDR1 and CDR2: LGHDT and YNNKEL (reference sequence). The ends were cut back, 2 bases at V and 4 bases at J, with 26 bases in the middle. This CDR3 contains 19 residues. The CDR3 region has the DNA TGTGCCAGCAGCCAACAACCTCCAGGTTCCAGCGTCCGACTCTATGGCTACACCTTC. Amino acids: CASSQQPPGSSVRLYGYTF.

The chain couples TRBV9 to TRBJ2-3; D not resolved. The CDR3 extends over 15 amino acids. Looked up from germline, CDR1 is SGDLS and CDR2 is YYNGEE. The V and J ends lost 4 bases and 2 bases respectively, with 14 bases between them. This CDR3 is CASSPLRVDTDTQYF. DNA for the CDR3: TGTGCCAGCAGCCCGCTCCGGGTCGACACAGATACGCAGTATTTT.

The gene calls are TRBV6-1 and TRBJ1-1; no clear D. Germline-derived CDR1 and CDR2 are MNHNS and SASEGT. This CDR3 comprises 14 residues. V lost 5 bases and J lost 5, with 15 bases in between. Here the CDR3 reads CASSYTWLRTEAFF. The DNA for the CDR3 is TGTGCCAGCAGTTATACTTGGCTAAGGACTGAAGCTTTCTTT.

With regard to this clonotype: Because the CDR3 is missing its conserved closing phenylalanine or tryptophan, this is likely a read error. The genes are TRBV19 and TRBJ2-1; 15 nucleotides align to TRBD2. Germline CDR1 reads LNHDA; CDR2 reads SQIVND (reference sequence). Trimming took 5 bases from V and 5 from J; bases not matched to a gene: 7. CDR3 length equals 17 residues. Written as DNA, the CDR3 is TGTGCCAGTAGTCCGTGGACTAGCGGGAGGGGAAACAATGAGCAGTTCTCC. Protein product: CASSPWTSGRGNNEQFS.

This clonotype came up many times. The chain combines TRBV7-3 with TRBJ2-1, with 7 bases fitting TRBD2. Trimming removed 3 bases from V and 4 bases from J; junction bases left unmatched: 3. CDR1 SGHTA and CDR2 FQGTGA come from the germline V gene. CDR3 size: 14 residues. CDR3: CASSLLAGYNEQFF. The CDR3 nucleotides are TGTGCCAGCAGCTTGTTAGCGGGTTACAATGAGCAGTTCTTC.

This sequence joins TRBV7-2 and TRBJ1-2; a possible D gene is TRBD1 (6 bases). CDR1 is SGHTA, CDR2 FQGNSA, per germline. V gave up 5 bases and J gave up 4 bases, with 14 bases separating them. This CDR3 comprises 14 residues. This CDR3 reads CASSPPRGGYGYTF. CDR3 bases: TGTGCCAGCAGCCCCCCCCGAGGGGGCTATGGCTACACCTTC.

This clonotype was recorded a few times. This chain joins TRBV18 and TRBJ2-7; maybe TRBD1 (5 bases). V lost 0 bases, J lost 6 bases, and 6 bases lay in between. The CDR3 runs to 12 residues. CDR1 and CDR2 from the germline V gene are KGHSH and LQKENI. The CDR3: CASSPPGVEQYF. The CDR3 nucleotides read TGTGCCAGCTCACCACCAGGGGTCGAGCAGTACTTC.

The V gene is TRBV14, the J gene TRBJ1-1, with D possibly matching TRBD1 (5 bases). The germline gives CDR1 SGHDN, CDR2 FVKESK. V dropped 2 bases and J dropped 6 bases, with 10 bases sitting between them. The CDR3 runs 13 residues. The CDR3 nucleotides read TGTGCCAGCAGCCAATGGGGGGTCGCTGAAGCTTTCTTT. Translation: CASSQWGVAEAFF.

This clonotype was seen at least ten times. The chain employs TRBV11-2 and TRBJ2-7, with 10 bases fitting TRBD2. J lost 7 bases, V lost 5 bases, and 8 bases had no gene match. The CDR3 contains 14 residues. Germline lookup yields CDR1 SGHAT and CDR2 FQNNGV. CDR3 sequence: CASSLAGDLSEQYF. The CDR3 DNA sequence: TGTGCCAGCAGCCTAGCGGGGGACCTCAGTGAGCAGTACTTC.

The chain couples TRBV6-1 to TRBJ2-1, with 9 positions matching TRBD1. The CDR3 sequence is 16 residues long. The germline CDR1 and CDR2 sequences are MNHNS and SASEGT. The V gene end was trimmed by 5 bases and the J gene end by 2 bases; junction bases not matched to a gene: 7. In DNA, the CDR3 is TGTGCCAGCAGTCTGACGGGGACAGGGACCTACAATGAGCAGTTCTTC. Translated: CASSLTGTGTYNEQFF.

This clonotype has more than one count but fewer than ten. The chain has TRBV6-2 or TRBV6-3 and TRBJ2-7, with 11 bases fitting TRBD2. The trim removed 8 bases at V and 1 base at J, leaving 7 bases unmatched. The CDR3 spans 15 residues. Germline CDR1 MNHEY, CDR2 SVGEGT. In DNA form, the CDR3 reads TGTGCCAGCTGGGACGGGACTAGCGGTTCCTACGAGCAGTACTTC. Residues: CASWDGTSGSYEQYF.

DNA for the CDR3: TGTGCCAGCTCACCCTCCGGACAGGGTGTGAACACTGAAGCTTTCTTT. It is translated as CASSPSGQGVNTEAFF. The chain uses TRBV18 and TRBJ1-1; TRBD1 matches 8 bases. CDR3 size: 16 residues. Germline V gene sequence: CDR1 KGHSH, CDR2 LQKENI. Germline trimming cut 3 bases from V and 0 bases from J; bases unmatched to any gene: 6.

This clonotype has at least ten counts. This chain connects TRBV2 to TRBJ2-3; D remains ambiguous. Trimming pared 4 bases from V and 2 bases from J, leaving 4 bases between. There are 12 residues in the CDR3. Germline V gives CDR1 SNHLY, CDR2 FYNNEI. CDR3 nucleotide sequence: TGTGCCAGCAGTGTGTACACAGATACGCAGTATTTT. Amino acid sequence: CASSVYTDTQYF.

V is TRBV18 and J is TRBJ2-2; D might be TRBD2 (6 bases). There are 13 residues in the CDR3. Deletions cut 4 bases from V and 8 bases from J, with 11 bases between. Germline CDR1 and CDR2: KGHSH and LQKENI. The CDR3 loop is CASSLDYRGELFF. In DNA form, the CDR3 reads TGTGCCAGCTCACTGGACTACCGAGGGGAGCTGTTTTTT.

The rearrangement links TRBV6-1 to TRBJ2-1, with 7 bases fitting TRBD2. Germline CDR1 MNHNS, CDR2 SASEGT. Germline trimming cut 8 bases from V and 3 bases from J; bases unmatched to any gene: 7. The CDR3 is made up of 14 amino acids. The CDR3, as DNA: TGTGCCAGCGGCCCTAGCGGAAACTACAATGAGCAGTTCTTC. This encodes CASGPSGNYNEQFF.

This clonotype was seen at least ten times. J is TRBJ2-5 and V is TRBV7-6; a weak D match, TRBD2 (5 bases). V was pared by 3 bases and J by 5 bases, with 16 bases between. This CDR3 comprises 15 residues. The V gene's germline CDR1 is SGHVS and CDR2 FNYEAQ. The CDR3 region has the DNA TGTGCCAGCAGCTTTTATTCCGGGGATGGGGAGACCCAGTACTTC. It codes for CASSFYSGDGETQYF.

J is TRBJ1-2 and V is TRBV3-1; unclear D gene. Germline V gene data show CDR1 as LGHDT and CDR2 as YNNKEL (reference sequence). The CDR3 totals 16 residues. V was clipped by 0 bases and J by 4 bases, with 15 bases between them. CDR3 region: CASSQEMIGPRYGYTF. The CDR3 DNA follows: TGTGCCAGCAGCCAAGAGATGATAGGACCGCGCTATGGCTACACCTTC.

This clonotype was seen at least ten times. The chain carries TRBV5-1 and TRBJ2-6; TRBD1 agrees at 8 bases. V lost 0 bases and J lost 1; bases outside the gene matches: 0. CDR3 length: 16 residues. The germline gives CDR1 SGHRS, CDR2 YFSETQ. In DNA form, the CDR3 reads TGCGCCAGCAGCTTGGGACAGGGGTCTGGGGCCAACGTCCTGACTTTC. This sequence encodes CASSLGQGSGANVLTF. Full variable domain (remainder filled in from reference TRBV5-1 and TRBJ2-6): KAGVTQTPRYLIKTRGQQVTLSCSPISGHRSVSWYQQTPGQGLQFLFEYFSETQRNKGNFPGRFSGRQFSNSRSEMNVSTLELGDSALYLCASSLGQGSGANVLTFGAGSRLTVL.

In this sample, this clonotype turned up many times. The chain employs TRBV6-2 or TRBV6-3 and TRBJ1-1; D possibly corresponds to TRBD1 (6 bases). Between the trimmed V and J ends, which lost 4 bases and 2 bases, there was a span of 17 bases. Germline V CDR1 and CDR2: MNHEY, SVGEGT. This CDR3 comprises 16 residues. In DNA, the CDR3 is TGTGCCAGCAGTTCCTACTCCGGGACATCTAACACTGAAGCTTTCTTT. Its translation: CASSSYSGTSNTEAFF.